The next 30 T cell receptor beta chains were all read from a single sample in a study of a mutant IDH1 vaccine in newly diagnosed glioma. Indicated time point: week 23, last vaccination. Doses of 300 ug of mutant IDH1 20-mer peptide were given with topical imiquimod. The method was immunoSEQ multiplex PCR; TCRdb's version includes in-frame clones alone and lacks a portion of them. The profile shows some 26,000 clones, approximately 78% of them singletons. The antigens these receptors bind are not known. Sequenced material: PBMCs, taken from a glioma patient whose treatment included an IDH1 peptide vaccine. These receptors all come from a woman aged 25-40 years with glioma.

The chain joins TRBV5-4 to TRBJ2-7, with unresolved D. The ends were cut back, 2 bases at V and 5 bases at J, with 11 bases in the middle. Germline loops: CDR1 SGHNT, CDR2 YYREEE (reference sequence). CDR3 length equals 13 residues. The CDR3 DNA sequence: TGTGCCAGCAGCTTTGGACCGCCAGACGAGCAGTACTTC. Translated: CASSFGPPDEQYF.

The V gene is TRBV5-5, the J gene TRBJ1-2, with D tentatively TRBD1 (6 bases). V was cut by 3 bases and J by 4 bases, with 7 bases left in between. CDR3 length: 12 residues. Looked up from germline, CDR1 is SGHKS and CDR2 is YYEKEE (reference sequence). CDR3 loop: CASSSGAYGYTF. The CDR3 region has the DNA TGTGCCAGCAGCTCGGGGGCCTATGGCTACACCTTC.

CDR3 in DNA: TGTGCCAGCAGTTACCGTGAAGGGCGGAACGAAAAACTGTTTTTT. Amino acids: CASSYREGRNEKLFF. The chain is built from TRBV6-5 and TRBJ1-4; D not certain. The V gene lost 2 bases and the J gene lost 8 bases, with 15 bases spanning the gap. There are 15 residues in the CDR3. Germline CDR1 is MNHEY and CDR2 is SVGAGI.

This sequence joins TRBV30 and TRBJ1-2, with 9 bases aligning to TRBD1. This CDR3 has 16 residues. Unmatched junction bases numbered 10, after V lost 5 bases and J lost 0 bases. Germline values: CDR1 GTSNPN, CDR2 SVGIG (reference sequence). The CDR3 DNA sequence: TGTGCCTGGGCCGGGGACAGGGTTGGGACTAACTATGGCTACACCTTC. As protein: CAWAGDRVGTNYGYTF.

The rearrangement uses TRBV9 and TRBJ1-2; D remains unclear. V was shortened by 4 bases and J by 2 bases, with 9 bases between the two germline ends. Germline V gene data show CDR1 as SGDLS and CDR2 as YYNGEE. This CDR3 contains 13 residues. CDR3 loop: CASSLGRNYGYTF. The DNA of the CDR3 is TGTGCCAGCAGCCTAGGAAGGAACTATGGCTACACCTTC.

The chain uses TRBV19 and TRBJ2-2; tentative D call: TRBD2 (5 bases). CDR1 and CDR2 (germline): LNHDA, SQIVND (reference sequence). Trimming stripped 7 bases from V and 2 bases from J, with 14 bases between. There are 15 residues in the CDR3. The CDR3 nucleotides read TGTGCCAGTACCCCTAGCCGGACTAACACCGGGGAGCTGTTTTTT. It codes for CASTPSRTNTGELFF.

V gene TRBV5-1 combines with J gene TRBJ1-6; TRBD1 matches 9 bases. From germline, CDR1 is SGHRS and CDR2 YFSETQ. This CDR3 has 16 residues. Unmatched junction bases numbered 11, after V lost 4 bases and J lost 9 bases. CDR3 nucleotide sequence: TGCGCCAGCAGCATAACGGGACAGGGTATGAGTTCACCCCTCCACTTT. This codes for CASSITGQGMSSPLHF.

This clone appeared a single time. J is TRBJ2-3 and V is TRBV2; 10 nucleotides align to TRBD2. The germline gives CDR1 SNHLY, CDR2 FYNNEI. V was pared by 6 bases and J by 1 base, with 7 bases of the junction left unmatched. The length of the CDR3 is 16 residues. This CDR3 reads CASRVLAGARTDTQYF. DNA for the CDR3: TGTGCCAGCAGGGTTCTAGCGGGGGCCCGCACAGATACGCAGTATTTT. The entire variable domain, with the rest obtained from reference TRBV2 and TRBJ2-3, is as follows: EPEVTQTPSHQVTQMGQEVILRCVPISNHLYFYWYRQILGQKVEFLVSFYNNEISEKSEIFDDQFSVERPDGSNFTLKIRSTKLEDSAMYFCASRVLAGARTDTQYFGPGTRLTVL.

This chain links TRBV11-2 with TRBJ2-2; a possible D gene is TRBD1 (7 bases). Trimming pared 7 bases from V and 6 bases from J, leaving 15 bases between. Germline V gene lookup returns CDR1 SGHAT and CDR2 FQNNGV. The length of the CDR3 is 14 residues. The CDR3 coding sequence is TGTGCCAGCAAGGAGGGGGCGTCCCCCGGGGAGCTGTTTTTT. Translated, it gives CASKEGASPGELFF.

The chain employs TRBV30 and TRBJ1-5; TRBD1 matches at 7 bases. This CDR3 contains 16 residues. The J segment lost 3 bases and the V segment lost 0 bases, leaving 8 bases of the junction unmatched. Germline assignment: CDR1 GTSNPN and CDR2 SVGIG (reference sequence). CDR3 DNA: TGTGCCTGGAGTGTAGGGGCAGGGGGGTCCAATCAGCCCCAGCATTTT. Residues: CAWSVGAGGSNQPQHF.

This chain links TRBV4-1 with TRBJ2-3, with 10 bases fitting TRBD2. There are 18 residues in the CDR3. V dropped 1 base and J dropped 2; count of bases not matched to a gene: 9. CDR1 and CDR2 from the germline V gene are MGHRA and YSYEKL. CDR3 coding DNA: TGCGCCAGCAGCCAAGGCGGAGGACTAGCGGTGTTCACAGATACGCAGTATTTT. It translates to CASSQGGGLAVFTDTQYF.

The genes are TRBV5-4 and TRBJ1-2, with a tentative D call TRBD1 (5 bases). Trimming stripped 4 bases from V and 4 bases from J, with 8 bases between. This CDR3 region has 12 residues. Germline CDR1 reads SGHNT; CDR2 reads YYREEE (reference sequence). CDR3 sequence reads: CASSPDSYGYTF. The CDR3, as DNA: TGTGCCAGCAGCCCAGACAGCTATGGCTACACCTTC.

The chain uses TRBV5-6 and TRBJ1-5; no clear D gene. Deletions cut 2 bases from V and 2 bases from J, with 14 bases between. Germline V gene lookup returns CDR1 SGHDT and CDR2 YYEEEE. The CDR3 loop spans 16 amino acids. The CDR3 DNA reads TGTGCCAGCAGCTTTGGAGAGCTACAAGGCAATCAGCCCCAGCATTTT. Its translation is CASSFGELQGNQPQHF.

The rearrangement uses TRBV7-2 and TRBJ2-5, with D tentatively TRBD1 (5 bases). Trimming left V 5 bases short and J 5 bases short, with 12 bases between. The CDR3 is 13 amino acids. CDR1 is SGHTA, CDR2 FQGNSA, per germline. The CDR3 DNA reads TGTGCCAGCAGCCCCCGCAGGGTCGAGACCCAGTACTTC. This gives the protein CASSPRRVETQYF.

This clone was seen a single time. J is TRBJ2-3 and V is TRBV9; D not resolved. Germline V gene sequence: CDR1 SGDLS, CDR2 YYNGEE. CDR3 size: 12 residues. V lost 4 bases and J 6 bases, leaving 9 bases between the germline ends. In DNA, the CDR3 is TGTGCCAGCAGCCTACCTAGGGATACGCAGTATTTT. Translated: CASSLPRDTQYF.

This chain joins TRBV10-3 and TRBJ1-1; 9 nucleotides align to TRBD1. The CDR3 loop spans 13 amino acids. Unmatched junction bases numbered 2, after V lost 9 bases and J lost 0 bases. Germline V lookup: CDR1 ENHRY, CDR2 SYGVKD. The CDR3 here is CAIRTGVNTEAFF. CDR3 sequence (DNA): TGTGCCATTCGGACAGGGGTGAACACTGAAGCTTTCTTT.

The V call is TRBV9, the J call TRBJ2-7, with D unresolved. The V end was cut by 0 bases, the J end by 5 bases, with 3 bases between. Germline-derived CDR1 and CDR2 are SGDLS and YYNGEE. The CDR3 contains 11 residues. The CDR3 reads CASSVGDEQYF. DNA of the CDR3: TGTGCCAGCAGCGTAGGGGACGAGCAGTACTTC.

This clone was picked up one time. This rearrangement joins TRBV6-5 to TRBJ1-5, with D perhaps matching TRBD1 (6 bases). CDR1 MNHEY and CDR2 SVGAGI come from the germline V gene. V lost 7 bases and J lost 4, with 14 bases in between. The CDR3 spans 14 residues. As DNA, the CDR3 is TGTGCCAGCAAACCGGACAGTTCGAATCAGCCCCAGCATTTT. Its translation is CASKPDSSNQPQHF.

This chain links TRBV29-1 with TRBJ2-2; D perhaps matches TRBD1 (6 bases). The CDR3 runs to 14 residues. In germline, CDR1 is SQVTM, CDR2 ANQGSEA. Between the trimmed V and J ends, which lost 7 bases and 0 bases, there was a span of 12 bases. The CDR3 protein is CSGRTGTNTGELFF. For the CDR3, the DNA is TGCAGCGGCCGAACAGGGACGAACACCGGGGAGCTGTTTTTT.

This clone has only one observation. The chain employs TRBV15 and TRBJ2-2, with D possibly matching TRBD1 (6 bases). The ends were cut back, 3 bases at V and 2 bases at J, with 16 bases in the middle. The CDR3 contains 17 residues. Germline CDR1 reads LNHNV; CDR2 reads YYDKDF (reference sequence). CDR3 residues: CATSRGAYKTNTGELFF. The DNA of the CDR3 is TGTGCCACCAGCAGGGGGGCTTATAAGACTAACACCGGGGAGCTGTTTTTT.

This clone was detected a few times. J is TRBJ1-1 and V is TRBV7-3; D not resolved. The CDR3 loop spans 13 amino acids. V lost 2 bases and J 1 base, leaving 5 bases between the germline ends. From germline, CDR1 is SGHTA and CDR2 FQGTGA. CDR3 DNA sequence: TGTGCCAGCAGCTTAGCTCAGAACACTGAAGCTTTCTTT. It encodes CASSLAQNTEAFF.

The rearrangement joins TRBV2 to TRBJ2-7, with TRBD2 matching 14 bases. Germline V gives CDR1 SNHLY, CDR2 FYNNEI. Trimming at V came to 4 bases and at J to 5 bases, leaving 10 bases not matched to a gene. This CDR3 is 17 amino acids long. CDR3 nucleotides: TGTGCCAGCAGTGGACGACTAGCGGGGGGGCCATCTGACGAGCAGTACTTC. It is translated as CASSGRLAGGPSDEQYF.

The chain couples TRBV13 to TRBJ1-4, with 9 bases matching TRBD1. The J segment lost 7 bases and the V segment lost 5 bases, leaving 20 bases of the junction unmatched. Looked up from germline, CDR1 is PRHDT and CDR2 is FYEKMQ (reference sequence). This CDR3 is 19 amino acids long. CDR3: CASSPGRGQGWVGGEKLFF. The CDR3 bases are TGTGCCAGCAGCCCGGGCCGAGGACAGGGGTGGGTAGGCGGTGAAAAACTGTTTTTT. Together with reference TRBV13 and TRBJ1-4, the CDR3 gives the full variable domain: AAGVIQSPRHLIKEKRETATLKCYPIPRHDTVYWYQQGPGQDPQFLISFYEKMQSDKGSIPDRFSAQQFSDYHSELNMSSLELGDSALYFCASSPGRGQGWVGGEKLFFGSGTQLSVL.

The chain couples TRBV5-4 to TRBJ1-2; tentative D call: TRBD1 (5 bases). CDR1 is SGHNT, CDR2 YYREEE, per germline (reference sequence). Trimming took off 5 bases at V and 0 bases at J, with 14 bases between the two ends. This CDR3 comprises 15 residues. The CDR3 bases are TGTGCCAGCAGTCAGCCGGGGACTGCTAACTATGGCTACACCTTC. As protein: CASSQPGTANYGYTF.

The chain recombines TRBV7-9 with TRBJ2-7, with 8 bases lining up with TRBD2. V dropped 5 bases and J dropped 7; count of bases not matched to a gene: 10. Germline V gene data show CDR1 as SEHNR and CDR2 as FQNEAQ (reference sequence). This CDR3 is 14 amino acids long. CDR3 coding DNA: TGTGCCAGCAGCAGTACTAGCGGACGGGGAGAGCAGTACTTC. Protein product: CASSSTSGRGEQYF.

Written as DNA, the CDR3 is TGCGCCAGCAGCCAAGATACCGGTTGGGGAAATGAGCAGTTCTTC. It translates to CASSQDTGWGNEQFF. The chain is built from TRBV4-3 and TRBJ2-1; D call uncertain. Germline V gene lookup returns CDR1 LGHNA and CDR2 YSLEER. V dropped 0 bases and J dropped 7 bases, with 13 bases sitting between them. The CDR3 runs 15 residues.

The chain has TRBV5-4 and TRBJ2-1; 8 bases are a match to TRBD2. The junction had 9 bases not matched to a gene; V was cut back by 3 bases and J by 7 bases. Germline assignment: CDR1 SGHNT and CDR2 YYREEE (reference sequence). The CDR3 length is 15 residues. The CDR3 loop reads CASSSPGLEDNEQFF. DNA for the CDR3: TGTGCCAGCAGCTCCCCGGGACTAGAGGATAATGAGCAGTTCTTC.

The CDR3 bases are TGCGCCAGCGGCCAAACAGGAATACTCGAGCAGTACTTC. It translates to CASGQTGILEQYF. This chain connects TRBV5-1 to TRBJ2-7, with a tentative D call TRBD1 (5 bases). The CDR3 length is 13 residues. Germline V gives CDR1 SGHRS, CDR2 YFSETQ. The germline V and J ends were trimmed by 7 bases and 6 bases, with 17 bases remaining between them.

The chain has TRBV4-2 and TRBJ1-4; D is undetermined. This CDR3 has 17 amino acids. V lost 1 base to trimming and J lost 4 bases, with 16 bases between them. The germline V gene has CDR1 LGHNA and CDR2 YNFKEQ. The CDR3 loop reads CASSQVVYATGNEKLFF. CDR3 bases: TGTGCCAGCAGCCAAGTCGTCTATGCGACGGGTAATGAAAAACTGTTTTTT.

The chain combines TRBV6-5 with TRBJ2-7, with 9 positions matching TRBD1. V dropped 10 bases and J dropped 5; count of bases not matched to a gene: 9. This CDR3 spans 13 amino acids. Germline CDR1 and CDR2: MNHEY and SVGAGI. CDR3: CATRGTGFHEQYF. The CDR3 DNA reads TGTGCCACCCGGGGGACAGGGTTCCACGAGCAGTACTTC.